The 10 T cell receptor beta chains given below trace back to one sample, sequenced in a study of blood T cells in healthy people across ages. It was with a sample-barcoded 5' primer and a J-beta primer mix that a second PCR of roughly 7 to 12 cycles was run. TCRdb re-derived calls from the 5' RACE reads in MiXCR, one entry per CDR3 protein. The table has about 1.6 million distinct CDR3 sequences, 34% seen once; the top ten hold about 11%. The sample taken for sequencing was blood. All receptors come from a woman under 40 in good health.

The J gene is TRBJ2-1, the V gene TRBV7-9, with 7 nucleotides matching TRBD1. The germline V gene has CDR1 SEHNR and CDR2 FQNEAQ (reference sequence). Trimming cost V 6 bases and J 6 bases; bases outside gene matches: 14. This CDR3 comprises 16 residues. This CDR3 is CASSQPDRDRSNEQFF. In DNA, the CDR3 is TGTGCCAGCAGTCAACCCGACAGGGATCGGTCCAATGAGCAGTTCTTC. Drawing the rest from reference TRBV7-9 and TRBJ2-1, the complete variable domain is DTGVSQNPRHKITKRGQNVTFRCDPISEHNRLYWYRQTLGQGPEFLTYFQNEAQLEKSRLLSDRFSAERPKGSFSTLEIQRTEQGDSAMYLCASSQPDRDRSNEQFFGPGTRLTVL.

The DNA of the CDR3 is TGTGCCAGCAGCTTACTCACAGGGCGGTCAGGTACGCAGTATTTT. Its protein product is CASSLLTGRSGTQYF. The J gene is TRBJ2-3, the V gene TRBV7-9, with D maybe TRBD1 (6 bases). The CDR3 runs 15 residues. V lost 2 bases, J lost 8 bases, and 17 bases lay in between. The germline V gene has CDR1 SEHNR and CDR2 FQNEAQ (reference sequence). Combining the CDR3 with reference TRBV7-9 and TRBJ2-3 gives the whole variable domain DTGVSQNPRHKITKRGQNVTFRCDPISEHNRLYWYRQTLGQGPEFLTYFQNEAQLEKSRLLSDRFSAERPKGSFSTLEIQRTEQGDSAMYLCASSLLTGRSGTQYFGPGTRLTVL.

The genes are TRBV10-3 and TRBJ2-3; D may be TRBD2 (6 bases). Trimming removed 0 bases from V and 3 bases from J, with 13 bases in between. The CDR3 runs 16 residues. From germline, CDR1 is ENHRY and CDR2 SYGVKD. Here the CDR3 DNA reads TGTGCCATCAGTGAGTCGTCCGGGGGTAAGACAGATACGCAGTATTTT. Its translation: CAISESSGGKTDTQYF.

This clonotype has just a few counts. This may be a read error, as it is one base from a much larger clone. The CDR3 nucleotides read TGTGCCGGCAGCCAACAATTATATGGCTACACCTTC. Translating gives CAGSQQLYGYTF. This chain uses TRBV7-9 with TRBJ1-2; D remains unclear. The CDR3 has 12 residues. From germline, CDR1 is SEHNR and CDR2 FQNEAQ (reference sequence).

V and J are TRBV20-1 and TRBJ1-1; D might be TRBD1 (6 bases). CDR1 is DFQATT, CDR2 SNEGSKA, per germline (reference sequence). The CDR3 consists of 14 residues. The ends were cut back, 6 bases at V and 3 bases at J, with 17 bases in the middle. CDR3 in amino acids: CSADLSRGYTEAFF. DNA for the CDR3: TGCAGTGCGGACCTTTCAAGGGGGTACACTGAAGCTTTCTTT.

V gene TRBV6-6 combines with J gene TRBJ1-1; D is undetermined. Trimming pared 4 bases from V and 0 bases from J, leaving 15 bases between. Germline V gives CDR1 MNHNY, CDR2 SVGAGI (reference sequence). This CDR3 contains 16 residues. The CDR3: CASSSPDERMNTEAFF. The CDR3 DNA follows: TGTGCCAGCAGTTCCCCGGATGAGCGAATGAACACTGAAGCTTTCTTT.

There are a few counts of this clonotype. J is TRBJ2-3 and V is TRBV20-1; 9 bases map to TRBD2. Looked up from germline, CDR1 is DFQATT and CDR2 is SNEGSKA (reference sequence). The CDR3 has 15 amino acids. With V trimmed by 3 bases and J by 2 bases, 6 bases remained unmatched. The CDR3 is CSARSLAGSTDTQYF. CDR3 coding DNA: TGCAGTGCTAGGAGTCTAGCGGGGTCCACAGATACGCAGTATTTT.

This clonotype has only a few counts. This chain joins TRBV10-3 and TRBJ1-6; D not resolved. The CDR3 runs to 14 residues. V was pared by 10 bases and J by 11 bases, with 21 bases between. Germline loops: CDR1 ENHRY, CDR2 SYGVKD. CDR3 DNA: TGTGCCACCCTTGCAGGAACAGTTCTGGCACCCCTCCACTTT. It encodes CATLAGTVLAPLHF.

V and J are TRBV25-1 and TRBJ2-7; possibly TRBD2 for D (6 bases). The length of the CDR3 is 15 residues. Germline CDR1 is MGHDK and CDR2 is SYGVNS. V was clipped by 1 base and J by 3 bases, with 13 bases between them. The CDR3 sequence is CASSESGVVSYEQYF. As DNA, the CDR3 is TGTGCCAGCAGTGAATCGGGAGTAGTCAGCTACGAGCAGTACTTC.

This clonotype was detected a few times. The rearrangement uses TRBV2 and TRBJ2-7; D is possibly TRBD2 (6 bases). The CDR3 consists of 15 residues. Germline V gene sequence: CDR1 SNHLY, CDR2 FYNNEI. Trimming left V 6 bases short and J 4 bases short, with 19 bases between. This chain's CDR3 is CASRDGGPGSYEQYF. CDR3 coding DNA: TGTGCCAGCAGGGACGGAGGGCCGGGTTCTTACGAGCAGTACTTC.